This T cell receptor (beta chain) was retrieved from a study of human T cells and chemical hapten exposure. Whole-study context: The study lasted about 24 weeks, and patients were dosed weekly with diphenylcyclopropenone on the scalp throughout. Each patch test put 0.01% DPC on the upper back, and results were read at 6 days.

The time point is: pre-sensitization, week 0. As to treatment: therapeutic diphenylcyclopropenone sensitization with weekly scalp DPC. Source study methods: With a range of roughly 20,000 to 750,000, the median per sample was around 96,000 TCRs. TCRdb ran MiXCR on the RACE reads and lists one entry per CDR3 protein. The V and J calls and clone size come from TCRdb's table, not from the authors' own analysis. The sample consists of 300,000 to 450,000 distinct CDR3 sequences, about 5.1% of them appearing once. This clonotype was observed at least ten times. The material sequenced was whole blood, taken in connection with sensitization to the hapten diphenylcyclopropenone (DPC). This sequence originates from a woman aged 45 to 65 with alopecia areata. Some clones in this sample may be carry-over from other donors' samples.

The CDR3 region is CASSLAGRIYNEQFF. The CDR3 DNA reads as TGTGCCAGCAGTTTAGCGGGGAGGATATACAATGAGCAGTTCTTC. The V and J genes are TRBV27 and TRBJ2-1; D is perhaps TRBD2 (6 bases). The CDR3 is 15 residues long. The germline V gene encodes CDR1 MNHEY and CDR2 SMNVEV (reference sequence). Trimming took off 2 bases at V and 4 bases at J, with 12 bases between the two ends.